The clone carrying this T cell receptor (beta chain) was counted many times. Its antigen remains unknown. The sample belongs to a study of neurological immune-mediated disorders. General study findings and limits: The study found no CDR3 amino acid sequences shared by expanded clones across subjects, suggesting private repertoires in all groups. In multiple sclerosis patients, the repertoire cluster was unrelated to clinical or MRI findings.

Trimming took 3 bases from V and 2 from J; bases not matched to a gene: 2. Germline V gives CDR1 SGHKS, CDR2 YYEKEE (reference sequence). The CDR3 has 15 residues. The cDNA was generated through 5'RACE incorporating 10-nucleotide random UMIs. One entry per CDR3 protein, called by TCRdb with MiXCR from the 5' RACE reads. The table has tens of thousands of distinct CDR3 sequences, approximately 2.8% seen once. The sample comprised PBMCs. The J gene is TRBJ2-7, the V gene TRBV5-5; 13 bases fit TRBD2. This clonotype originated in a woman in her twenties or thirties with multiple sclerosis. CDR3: CASSWTSGRAYEQYF. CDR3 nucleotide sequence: TGTGCCAGCAGCTGGACTAGCGGGAGAGCCTACGAGCAGTACTTC.